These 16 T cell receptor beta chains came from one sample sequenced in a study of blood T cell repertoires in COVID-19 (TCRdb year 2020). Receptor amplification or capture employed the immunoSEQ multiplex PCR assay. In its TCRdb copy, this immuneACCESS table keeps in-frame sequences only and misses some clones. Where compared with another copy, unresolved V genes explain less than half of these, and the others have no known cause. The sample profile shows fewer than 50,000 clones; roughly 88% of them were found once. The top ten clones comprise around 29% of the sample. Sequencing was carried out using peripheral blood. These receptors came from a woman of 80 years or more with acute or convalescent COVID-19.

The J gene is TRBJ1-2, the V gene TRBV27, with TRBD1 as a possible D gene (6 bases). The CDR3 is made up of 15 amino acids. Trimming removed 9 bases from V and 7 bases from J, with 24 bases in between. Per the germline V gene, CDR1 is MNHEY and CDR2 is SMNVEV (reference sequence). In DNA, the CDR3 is TGTGCCAGTCGGAGGGGGGGGACAAGAGTTCGTGGCTACACCTTC. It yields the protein CASRRGGTRVRGYTF.

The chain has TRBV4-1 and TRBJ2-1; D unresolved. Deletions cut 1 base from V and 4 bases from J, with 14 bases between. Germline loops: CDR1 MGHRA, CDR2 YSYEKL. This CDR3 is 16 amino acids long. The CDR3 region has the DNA TGCGCCAGCAGCCAAGTGGCTAGACGATTGTACAATGAGCAGTTCTTC. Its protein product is CASSQVARRLYNEQFF.

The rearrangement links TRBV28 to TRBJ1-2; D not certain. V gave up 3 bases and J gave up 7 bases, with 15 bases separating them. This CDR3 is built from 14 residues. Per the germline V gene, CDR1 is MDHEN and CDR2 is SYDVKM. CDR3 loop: CASSFREVQRGYTF. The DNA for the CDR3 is TGTGCCAGCAGTTTTAGGGAGGTACAGCGTGGCTACACCTTC.

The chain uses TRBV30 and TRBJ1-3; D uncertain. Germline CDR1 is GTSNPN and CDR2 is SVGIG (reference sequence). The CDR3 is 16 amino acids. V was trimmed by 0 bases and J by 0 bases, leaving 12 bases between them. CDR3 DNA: TGTGCCTGGAGTGTACTTGGTGGTATCTCTGGAAACACCATATATTTT. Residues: CAWSVLGGISGNTIYF. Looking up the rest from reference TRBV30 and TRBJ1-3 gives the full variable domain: SQTIHQWPATLVQPVGSPLSLECTVEGTSNPNLYWYRQAAGRGLQLLFYSVGIGQISSEVPQNLSASRPQDRQFILSSKKLLLSDSGFYLCAWSVLGGISGNTIYFGEGSWLTVV.

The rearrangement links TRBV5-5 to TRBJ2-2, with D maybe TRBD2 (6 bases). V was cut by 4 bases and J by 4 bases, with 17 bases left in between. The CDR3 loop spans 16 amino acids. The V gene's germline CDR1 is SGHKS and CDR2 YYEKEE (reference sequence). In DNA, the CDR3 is TGTGCCAGCAGCCCCCGAATCTTGGGGGGCACCGGGGAGCTGTTTTTT. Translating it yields CASSPRILGGTGELFF.

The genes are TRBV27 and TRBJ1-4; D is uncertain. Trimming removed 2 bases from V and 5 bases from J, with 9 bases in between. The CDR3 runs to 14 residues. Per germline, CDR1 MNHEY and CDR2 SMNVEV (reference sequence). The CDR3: CASSLRLQNEKLFF. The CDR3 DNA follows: TGTGCCAGCAGTTTAAGACTGCAGAATGAAAAACTGTTTTTT. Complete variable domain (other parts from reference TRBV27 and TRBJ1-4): EAQVTQNPRYLITVTGKKLTVTCSQNMNHEYMSWYRQDPGLGLRQIYYSMNVEVTDKGDVPEGYKVSRKEKRNFPLILESPSPNQTSLYFCASSLRLQNEKLFFGSGTQLSVL.

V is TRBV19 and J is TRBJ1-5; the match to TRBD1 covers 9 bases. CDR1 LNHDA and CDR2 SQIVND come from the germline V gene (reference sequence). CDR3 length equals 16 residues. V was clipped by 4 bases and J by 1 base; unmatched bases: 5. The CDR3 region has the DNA TGTGCCAGTAGTAAGGAAGGACAGGGGAGCAATCAGCCCCAGCATTTT. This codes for CASSKEGQGSNQPQHF. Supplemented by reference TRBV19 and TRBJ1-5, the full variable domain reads DGGITQSPKYLFRKEGQNVTLSCEQNLNHDAMYWYRQDPGQGLRLIYYSQIVNDFQKGDIAEGYSVSREKKESFPLTVTSAQKNPTAFYLCASSKEGQGSNQPQHFGDGTRLSIL.

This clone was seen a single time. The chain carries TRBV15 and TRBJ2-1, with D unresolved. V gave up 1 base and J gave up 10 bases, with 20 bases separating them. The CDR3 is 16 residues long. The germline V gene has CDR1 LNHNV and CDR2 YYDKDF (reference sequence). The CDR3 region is CATSRVFYSLGREQFF. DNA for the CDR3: TGTGCCACCAGCAGAGTTTTTTATAGCTTGGGTCGAGAGCAGTTCTTC.

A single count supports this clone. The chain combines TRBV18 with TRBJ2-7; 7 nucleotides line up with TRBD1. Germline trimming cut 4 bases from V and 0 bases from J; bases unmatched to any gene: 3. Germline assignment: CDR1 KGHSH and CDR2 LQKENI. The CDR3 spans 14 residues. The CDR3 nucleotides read TGTGCCAGCTCACTGACAGGGAACTCCTACGAGCAGTACTTC. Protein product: CASSLTGNSYEQYF. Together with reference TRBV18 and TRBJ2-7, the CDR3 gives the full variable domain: NAGVMQNPRHLVRRRGQEARLRCSPMKGHSHVYWYRQLPEEGLKFMVYLQKENIIDESGMPKERFSAEFPKEGPSILRIQQVVRGDSAAYFCASSLTGNSYEQYFGPGTRLTVT.

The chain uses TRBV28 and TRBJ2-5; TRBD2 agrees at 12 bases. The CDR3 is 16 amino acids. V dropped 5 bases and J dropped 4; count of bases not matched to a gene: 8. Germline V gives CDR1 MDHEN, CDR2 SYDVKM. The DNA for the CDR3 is TGTGCCAGCAGTCCCCCCGGACTAGCGGGAAGAGAGACCCAGTACTTC. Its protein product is CASSPPGLAGRETQYF.

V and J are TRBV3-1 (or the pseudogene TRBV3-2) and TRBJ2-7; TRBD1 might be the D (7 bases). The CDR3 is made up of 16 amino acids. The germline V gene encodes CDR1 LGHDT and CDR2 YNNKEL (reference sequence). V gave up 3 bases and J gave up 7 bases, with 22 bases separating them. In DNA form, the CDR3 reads TGTGCCAGCAGCCAGCTTCCTGGCGGGGCAGGGGGGGAGCAGTACTTC. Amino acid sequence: CASSQLPGGAGGEQYF.

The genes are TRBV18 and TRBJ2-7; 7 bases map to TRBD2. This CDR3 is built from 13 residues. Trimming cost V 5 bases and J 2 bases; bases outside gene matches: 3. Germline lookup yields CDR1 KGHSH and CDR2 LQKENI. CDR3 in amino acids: CASSSGDTYEQYF. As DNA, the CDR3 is TGTGCCAGCTCAAGCGGGGATACCTACGAGCAGTACTTC.

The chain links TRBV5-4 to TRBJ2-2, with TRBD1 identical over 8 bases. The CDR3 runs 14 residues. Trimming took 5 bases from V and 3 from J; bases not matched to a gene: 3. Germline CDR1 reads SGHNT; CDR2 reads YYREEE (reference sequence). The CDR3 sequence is CASSTGGHTGELFF. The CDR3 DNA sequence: TGTGCCAGCAGTACAGGGGGGCACACCGGGGAGCTGTTTTTT. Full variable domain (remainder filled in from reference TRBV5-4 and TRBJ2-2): ETGVTQSPTHLIKTRGQQVTLRCSSQSGHNTVSWYQQALGQGPQFIFQYYREEENGRGNFPPRFSGLQFPNYSSELNVNALELDDSALYLCASSTGGHTGELFFGEGSRLTVL.

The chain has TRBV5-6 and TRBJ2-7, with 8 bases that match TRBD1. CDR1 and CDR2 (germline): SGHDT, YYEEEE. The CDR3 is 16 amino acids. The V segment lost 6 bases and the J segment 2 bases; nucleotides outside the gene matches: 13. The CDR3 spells CASTGWRTGTTYEQYF. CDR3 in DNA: TGTGCCAGCACCGGGTGGAGGACAGGGACCACCTACGAGCAGTACTTC.

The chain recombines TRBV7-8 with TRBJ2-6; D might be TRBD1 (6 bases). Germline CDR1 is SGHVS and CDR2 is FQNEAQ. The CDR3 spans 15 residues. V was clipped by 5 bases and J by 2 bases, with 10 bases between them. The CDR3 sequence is CASSSKGAGANVLTF. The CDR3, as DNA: TGTGCCAGCAGCAGTAAGGGGGCTGGGGCCAACGTCCTGACTTTC.

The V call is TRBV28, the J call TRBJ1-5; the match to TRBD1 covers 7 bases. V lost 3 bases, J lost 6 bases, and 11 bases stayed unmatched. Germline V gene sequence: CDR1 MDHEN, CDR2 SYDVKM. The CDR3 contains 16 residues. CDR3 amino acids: CASSFGGKGDSQPQHF. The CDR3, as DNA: TGTGCCAGCAGTTTTGGGGGTAAAGGGGACAGTCAGCCCCAGCATTTT.